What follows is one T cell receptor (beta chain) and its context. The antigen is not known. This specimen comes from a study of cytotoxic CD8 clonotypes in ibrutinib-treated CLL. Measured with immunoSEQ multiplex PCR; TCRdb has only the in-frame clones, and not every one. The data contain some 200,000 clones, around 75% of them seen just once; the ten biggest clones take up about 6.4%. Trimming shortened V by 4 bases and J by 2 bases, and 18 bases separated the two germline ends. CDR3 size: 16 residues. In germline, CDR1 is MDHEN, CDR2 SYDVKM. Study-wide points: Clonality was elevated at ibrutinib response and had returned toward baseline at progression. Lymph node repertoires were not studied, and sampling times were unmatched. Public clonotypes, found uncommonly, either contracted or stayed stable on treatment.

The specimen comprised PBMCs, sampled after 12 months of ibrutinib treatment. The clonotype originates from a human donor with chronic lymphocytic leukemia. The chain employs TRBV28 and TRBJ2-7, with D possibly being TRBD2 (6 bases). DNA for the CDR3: TGTGCCAGCAGTTCGACCGGTGCGGGAAGGGCCTACGAGCAGTACTTC. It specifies CASSSTGAGRAYEQYF.